This TCR beta chain is from a study of blood T cell repertoires in COVID-19 (TCRdb year 2020). Some background on the complete study: Samples from collaborators originated in the United States, Italy and Spain and spanned both the acute and convalescent phases of COVID-19. HLA class I and class II types, where available, came from metadata supplied by the sample provider rather than from assay-based typing. The samples were drawn from two sources: the first 160 participants of the ongoing ImmuneRACE study, and over 1,000 subjects contributed by 6 global collaborators. Subjects who had been exposed to COVID-19, were actively infected with it, or had recovered from it provided the deeply sampled blood TCRbeta repertoires that made up the dataset. The repertoires were made available in a free public database intended to serve as a resource for research on the immune response to SARS-CoV-2. Nearly every sample came with metadata listing a de-identified subject ID, COVID-19 status, age in years and sex. The material from the prospective study consisted of cDNA or gDNA derived from T cells, B-cell-depleted T cells, or PBMCs. Beyond this particular receptor, the publication reports: Clinical and demographic metadata were provided uncurated, with the amount varying by source and participant.

On this clone itself: Its antigen specificity is not known. Base qualities were left out, and no much larger clone turns up one base away.

Collaborating institutions collected whole blood in K2EDTA tubes following their own protocols. Collaborator samples were shipped for TCRbeta analysis as frozen whole blood, isolated PBMCs, or DNA extracted from either sample type. TCRbeta CDR3 regions were amplified from genomic DNA by means of the immunoSEQ Assay, a bias-controlled multiplex PCR. Per the original workflow: Within the assay, amplification of reference gene primers was used to estimate how many nucleated cells each sample contained. To quantify the absolute abundance of each unique TCRbeta CDR3 rearrangement, sequence reads were collapsed and filtered. For each sample, productive Simpson clonality was calculated as the square root of Simpson's diversity index across productive rearrangements. Imported from immuneACCESS, the table was reduced by TCRdb to in-frame sequences with V and J called. These copies leave out some clones; in studies compared against another copy, an unresolved V gene accounts for under half, and the cause of the remainder is not known. The V and J calls and clone size come from that table; D and trimming were worked out from the DNA. Across this sample there are around 140,000 clones, with 81% seen only once. Approximately 8.7% of the sample rests with the top ten.

The germline V gene encodes CDR1 DFQATT and CDR2 SNEGSKA (reference sequence). Trimming takes 3 bases from V and 4 bases from J, and the germline ends sit 20 bases apart. The CDR3 has 16 amino acids, counting the end cysteine and phenylalanine. CDR3 DNA is the only sequence kept; it has 48 bases, read in frame from the first base. The clonotype originates from a woman aged 60 to 75 with active or convalescent COVID-19. The rearrangement joined TRBV20-1 to TRBJ2-3, with no confidently assigned D gene. Material: peripheral blood. The sequenced DNA is TGCAGTGCTAGTCTTGGGTCCCTCCGGGTTCCAGATACGCAGTATTTT. The translation is CSASLGSLRVPDTQYF.